This is a list of T cell receptor beta chains from one sample in a study of cytomegalovirus exposure and HLA in healthy donors. Repertoires were generated with immunoSEQ multiplex PCR, while TCRdb's copy carries only in-frame clones and drops some. The table has fewer than 200,000 clones, roughly four fifths seen once. The sequenced sample was PBMCs. The receptor set was obtained from a woman aged 25 to 39 in good health and CMV-seronegative. CDR3s include the opening cysteine and the closing phenylalanine or tryptophan. D genes are given only for firm matches. Clone size is not always given. Where it is, it says once, few, many or a class for expanded clones.

cdr3_nt cdr3_aa clone_size v_call d_call j_call
TGTGCCACCGGACGGGGACAGGGTAGGCAGCCCCAGCATTTT CATGRGQGRQPQHF . TRBV28 TRBD1 TRBJ1-5
TGTGCCAGCAGTGCTTGGTCCGGGACAGGGAATCGAGAGACCCAGTACTTC CASSAWSGTGNRETQYF once TRBV25-1 TRBD1 TRBJ2-5
TGTGCCAGCAGTATAGCGGGAGGGCCGGACGAGCAGTACTTC CASSIAGGPDEQYF . TRBV6-1 TRBD2 TRBJ2-7
TGCGCCAGCAGCACCGGGACAGGGAACGAAAAACTGTTTTTT CASSTGTGNEKLFF once TRBV5-1 TRBD1 TRBJ1-4
TGTGCCAGCAGGATGACAGACAACAATGAGCAGTTCTTC CASRMTDNNEQFF . TRBV11-2 . TRBJ2-1
TGTTCCAGCAGCCGGACAGGGAATCGGGGCTACACCTTC CSSSRTGNRGYTF . TRBV7-9 TRBD1 TRBJ1-2
TGTGCCAGCAGCGTAGGACAGGTTGAATGGAACACTGAAGCTTTCTTT CASSVGQVEWNTEAFF . TRBV9 . TRBJ1-1
TGTGCCAGCAGCTTGGAGAACAGGGGGTATGGTGAGCAGTTCTTC CASSLENRGYGEQFF . TRBV5-4 TRBD1 TRBJ2-1
TGTGCCAGCTCACCGGGTAGCTACACCGGGGAGCTGTTTTTT CASSPGSYTGELFF . TRBV18 . TRBJ2-2
TGTGCCAGCACACCCGGGACTACCCCTTCCTACGAGCAGTACTTC CASTPGTTPSYEQYF . TRBV5-6 TRBD2 TRBJ2-7
TGTGCCAGTAGTAGCTATGCCGGGGGGCCCTACGAGCAGTACTTC CASSSYAGGPYEQYF . TRBV19 . TRBJ2-7
TGTGCCAGCAGTACTAGCGGGGGGGGAGAGACCCAGTACTTC CASSTSGGGETQYF . TRBV2 TRBD2 TRBJ2-5
TGTGCCAGCAGTTTATCCGCACACAGCTCCGAGCAGTACTTC CASSLSAHSSEQYF . TRBV27 . TRBJ2-7
TGTGCCAGCAGTTTACCCCTAGGGCTAGCGGGGTACTCCTACAATGAGCAGTTCTTC CASSLPLGLAGYSYNEQFF few TRBV28 TRBD2 TRBJ2-1
TGTGCCAGTATCGAAACAGCAGGGGCTGGAAACACCATATATTTT CASIETAGAGNTIYF once TRBV19 . TRBJ1-3
TGCGCCAGCAGCTTGAAGGGACAGGGGCCAGATACGCAGTATTTT CASSLKGQGPDTQYF . TRBV5-1 TRBD1 TRBJ2-3
TGTGCCAGCGGGAGCGGGTATGGCTACGAGCAGTACTTC CASGSGYGYEQYF . TRBV11-2 . TRBJ2-7
TGTGCCAGCAGCTTAATCCCGGGGAACGATCGGAGATACGATGGCTACACCTTC CASSLIPGNDRRYDGYTF . TRBV7-9 . TRBJ1-2
TGTGCCAGCAGTATAGCCAATCCCTACAATGAGCAGTTCTTC CASSIANPYNEQFF . TRBV27 . TRBJ2-1
TGTGCCAGCAGTTTAAAAGGACCACCGGGGTACAATGAGCAGTTCTTC CASSLKGPPGYNEQFF . TRBV27 . TRBJ2-1
TGCGCCAGCAGCGAGGGCGGGGAAGGCAATCAGCCCCAGCATTTT CASSEGGEGNQPQHF . TRBV5-1 . TRBJ1-5
TGCGCCAGCAGCCAGGCTACAGGGCTCAATCAGCCCCAGCATTTT CASSQATGLNQPQHF once TRBV4-3 . TRBJ1-5
TGTGCCAGCAGCTTAGGGCGAGGCTCCGTTAGCACAGATACGCAGTATTTT CASSLGRGSVSTDTQYF . TRBV11-3 . TRBJ2-3
TGTGCCATCAGCGATAGTACGGCTGGGGCCAACGCCCTGACTTTC CAISDSTAGANALTF . TRBV10-3 . TRBJ2-6
TGTGCCAGCAGTTACTCCGCGGGAGGAATCCCAGATACGCAGTATTTT CASSYSAGGIPDTQYF . TRBV6-5 TRBD2 TRBJ2-3
TGTGCCAGCAGGGCGGACTCTGGGGCCAACGTCCTGACTTTC CASRADSGANVLTF . TRBV28 . TRBJ2-6
TGTGCCAGCAGTTTACGCGACAGGGCTTCCTACGAGCAGTACTTC CASSLRDRASYEQYF few TRBV6-5 TRBD1 TRBJ2-7
TGTGCCAGCAGTTTATCTCCAGGGCCGAAGTACTACGAGCAGTACTTC CASSLSPGPKYYEQYF . TRBV27 . TRBJ2-7
TGTGCCAGCAGTGAACGAGCGGGAGAAGCAGATACGCAGTATTTT CASSERAGEADTQYF few TRBV6-4 TRBD2 TRBJ2-3
TGTGCCATCAGTGAGTCATCGGGGGCAGGGGGCTTTTACAATGAGCAGTTCTTC CAISESSGAGGFYNEQFF . TRBV10-3 TRBD1 TRBJ2-1
TGTGCCAGCAGCCCTACTGTCCAGGGGGAAAAACTGTTTTTT CASSPTVQGEKLFF few TRBV7-9 . TRBJ1-4
TGTGCCAGCAGTCCGAGGACAGGGGCACCTAACTATGGCTACACCTTC CASSPRTGAPNYGYTF . TRBV27 TRBD1 TRBJ1-2
TGTGCCAGCAGCTTAGGAGGGGCAGGGGAGACCCAGTACTTC CASSLGGAGETQYF . TRBV7-3 . TRBJ2-5
TGTGCCAGCAGCAAAGATAAGCGGGAGAACAATGAGCAGTTCTTC CASSKDKRENNEQFF . TRBV21-1 . TRBJ2-1
TGCGCCAGCAGCGGAGACAGGGGACGTTCCAATGAGCAGTTCTTC CASSGDRGRSNEQFF few TRBV5-1 TRBD1 TRBJ2-1
TGCGCCAGCAGCCAAGATCCCCCAGGGGGCAGCACAGATACGCAGTATTTT CASSQDPPGGSTDTQYF . TRBV4-1 TRBD1 TRBJ2-3
TGTGCCAGCATCAGTAGGACAGGGCCCATCTATGGCTACACCTTC CASISRTGPIYGYTF . TRBV2 TRBD1 TRBJ1-2
TGTGCCAGCAGCTCCTCAGACAGGAACGAGCAGTACTTC CASSSSDRNEQYF . TRBV7-9 . TRBJ2-7
TGTGCCAGCAGCTTCTCGCTGGGCATGGCAGCCCATCGAGAGCAGTACTTC CASSFSLGMAAHREQYF few TRBV7-2 . TRBJ2-7
TGTGCCAGTAGGGTTTCGGGACAACGAGAAAAACTGTTTTTT CASRVSGQREKLFF . TRBV19 . TRBJ1-4
TGTGCCAGCAGCACCAGACTTACATACAATGAGCAGTTCTTC CASSTRLTYNEQFF few TRBV11-2 . TRBJ2-1
TGTGCCTACAACGTCCGGGACAGGGGACCTTACGAGCAGTACTTC CAYNVRDRGPYEQYF . TRBV30 TRBD1 TRBJ2-7
TGTGCCAGCGCCCCCCACCTAGGCGAGCAGTACTTC CASAPHLGEQYF . TRBV27 . TRBJ2-7
TGTGCCAGCAGTTACGGGAGTTATAGCAATCAGCCCCAGCATTTT CASSYGSYSNQPQHF . TRBV6-6 . TRBJ1-5
TGTGCCAGCAGTTCCACAAGACTAGCCGCAGTCCCATTTGAGCAGTACTTC CASSSTRLAAVPFEQYF . TRBV27 TRBD2 TRBJ2-7
TGTGCCAGCAGTTTGGGAGACCTTTACAATGAGCAGTTCTTC CASSLGDLYNEQFF . TRBV27 . TRBJ2-1
TGTGCCAGCAGCCTCGAGGGGGGGGTAGCTTTCTTT CASSLEGGVAFF once TRBV9 . TRBJ1-1
TGTGCCAGCAGCTCCGCGGGGGGCGAGCAGTACTTC CASSSAGGEQYF few TRBV7-7 TRBD2 TRBJ2-7